The 17 T cell receptor beta chains in this list originate from one sample, sequenced in a study of cytomegalovirus exposure and HLA in healthy donors. 13 Jbeta primers and 60 Vbeta primers were used for the PCR. The method was immunoSEQ multiplex PCR; TCRdb's version includes in-frame clones alone and lacks a portion of them. Among 130,000 or so clones, around 80% were seen once, and the ten largest hold approximately 3.2%. Sequenced: PBMCs. Receptors originate from a man aged 35-49 years in good health and CMV-seronegative.

The chain combines TRBV5-1 with TRBJ2-3; 15 bases are a match to TRBD2. J was trimmed by 3 bases and V by 6 bases; bases with no gene match: 5. Germline assignment: CDR1 SGHRS and CDR2 YFSETQ. The CDR3 consists of 16 residues. The CDR3, as DNA: TGCGCCAGCATCGGACTAGCGGGGGGGCCGACAGATACGCAGTATTTT. This codes for CASIGLAGGPTDTQYF.

The rearrangement uses TRBV10-3 and TRBJ2-1, with 7 positions matching TRBD1. Germline trimming cut 7 bases from V and 7 bases from J; bases unmatched to any gene: 7. The CDR3 is 13 amino acids. Germline-derived CDR1 and CDR2 are ENHRY and SYGVKD. CDR3 sequence: CAIKSRQGNEQFF. CDR3 sequence (DNA): TGTGCCATCAAATCCCGACAGGGTAATGAGCAGTTCTTC.

This chain joins TRBV7-9 and TRBJ2-3; 9 bases agree with TRBD1. The junction had 18 bases not matched to a gene; V was cut back by 4 bases and J by 7 bases. The CDR3 has 18 amino acids. Germline assignment: CDR1 SEHNR and CDR2 FQNEAQ (reference sequence). The CDR3 DNA is TGTGCCAGCAGCTCAGCCCCAGGGACAGGGTATGGATGGAATACGCAGTATTTT. Translating it yields CASSSAPGTGYGWNTQYF.

With regard to this clone: The junction differs from germline at one of its ends, possibly a read error. Different DNA sequences within this sample yield the same CDR3. The rearrangement uses TRBV7-9 and TRBJ1-6; 8 positions agree with TRBD1. Germline V gene data show CDR1 as SEHNR and CDR2 as FQNEAQ (reference sequence). The CDR3 runs to 14 residues. For the CDR3, the DNA is TGCGCCAGCAGCTCAGGACAGGGAACGACACCCCTCCACTTT. It encodes CASSSGQGTTPLHF.

This clone turned up a few times. A much larger clone differs from this one at a single base, so this may be a read error. The chain employs TRBV4-2 and TRBJ2-7, with 7 positions matching TRBD1. Per the germline V gene, CDR1 is LGHNA and CDR2 is YNFKEQ. J gave up 2 bases and V 2 bases, and 15 bases lay outside the gene matches. The CDR3 consists of 18 residues. CDR3 sequence: CASSQPIRQGEDTYEQYF. CDR3 coding DNA: TGTGCCAGCAGCCAACCTATAAGACAGGGAGAGGATACCTACGAGCAGTACTTC.

This clone has only a few counts. The rearrangement links TRBV6-6 to TRBJ1-1, with no clear D. This CDR3 region has 14 residues. Trimming took 2 bases from V and 6 from J, leaving 13 bases between them. Germline V gene lookup returns CDR1 MNHNY and CDR2 SVGAGI (reference sequence). CDR3 sequence: CASSYPGGGAEAFF. The CDR3 nucleotides read TGTGCCAGCAGTTACCCGGGAGGAGGTGCTGAAGCTTTCTTT.

The gene calls are TRBV27 and TRBJ1-5; no clear D gene. Germline V CDR1 and CDR2: MNHEY, SMNVEV (reference sequence). The length of the CDR3 is 15 residues. The V end was cut by 6 bases, the J end by 0 bases, with 12 bases between. The CDR3 sequence is CASRTMADSNQPQHF. The CDR3 region has the DNA TGTGCCAGCAGGACGATGGCGGATAGCAATCAGCCCCAGCATTTT.

The chain employs TRBV7-2 and TRBJ1-5; D possibly corresponds to TRBD1 (5 bases). CDR1 and CDR2 (germline): SGHTA, FQGNSA. This CDR3 has 15 amino acids. Trimming took 5 bases from V and 0 from J, leaving 11 bases between them. The CDR3 sequence: CASSPGVDSNQPQHF. CDR3 sequence (DNA): TGTGCCAGCAGCCCGGGGGTAGATAGCAATCAGCCCCAGCATTTT. Looking up the rest from reference TRBV7-2 and TRBJ1-5 gives the full variable domain: GAGVSQSPSNKVTEKGKDVELRCDPISGHTALYWYRQSLGQGLEFLIYFQGNSAPDKSGLPSDRFSAERTGGSVSTLTIQRTQQEDSAVYLCASSPGVDSNQPQHFGDGTRLSIL.

This clone was picked up one time. This sequence joins TRBV4-3 and TRBJ2-2; 8 bases agree with TRBD1. Unmatched junction bases numbered 7, after V lost 1 base and J lost 3 bases. Germline loops: CDR1 LGHNA, CDR2 YSLEER. This CDR3 has 17 residues. This chain's CDR3 is CASSQAYGQGYTGELFF. CDR3 DNA sequence: TGCGCCAGCAGCCAAGCTTATGGACAGGGTTACACCGGGGAGCTGTTTTTT.

CDR3 protein: CASSSRQGENIQYF. CDR3 DNA sequence: TGTGCCAGCAGCTCGAGACAGGGGGAAAACATTCAGTACTTC. This chain joins TRBV5-4 and TRBJ2-4, with 9 bases that match TRBD1. Trimming at V came to 3 bases and at J to 5 bases, leaving 3 bases not matched to a gene. The CDR3 is 14 amino acids. Germline-derived CDR1 and CDR2 are SGHNT and YYREEE (reference sequence). Full variable domain (missing parts from reference TRBV5-4 and TRBJ2-4): ETGVTQSPTHLIKTRGQQVTLRCSSQSGHNTVSWYQQALGQGPQFIFQYYREEENGRGNFPPRFSGLQFPNYSSELNVNALELDDSALYLCASSSRQGENIQYFGAGTRLSVL.

V and J are TRBV6-6 and TRBJ2-2; tentative D call: TRBD2 (5 bases). The V end lost 3 bases, the J end lost 2 bases, and 13 bases lay between the germline ends. Per germline, CDR1 MNHNY and CDR2 SVGAGI (reference sequence). This CDR3 has 16 amino acids. CDR3 region: CASSYALVQNTGELFF. CDR3 bases: TGTGCCAGCAGTTATGCACTAGTCCAAAACACCGGGGAGCTGTTTTTT.

V gene TRBV5-5 combines with J gene TRBJ2-5; 7 nucleotides align to TRBD2. This CDR3 is built from 15 residues. The germline CDR1 and CDR2 sequences are SGHKS and YYEKEE (reference sequence). Trimming cost V 3 bases and J 4 bases; bases outside gene matches: 9. As DNA, the CDR3 is TGTGCCAGCAGCTACACAATCGGGGGGTCAGAGACCCAGTACTTC. Its translation is CASSYTIGGSETQYF.

This clone came up a few times. The chain carries TRBV2 and TRBJ1-2; tentative D call: TRBD1 (6 bases). The V gene lost 6 bases and the J gene lost 11 bases, with 22 bases spanning the gap. Germline V gives CDR1 SNHLY, CDR2 FYNNEI. The CDR3 covers 14 residues. The CDR3 bases are TGTGCCAGCAGAACCGGGACCTCGACAGGTGTATACACCTTC. This translates into CASRTGTSTGVYTF.

This chain connects TRBV7-9 to TRBJ1-1, with 7 bases that match TRBD1. This CDR3 spans 11 amino acids. Germline V gives CDR1 SEHNR, CDR2 FQNEAQ (reference sequence). The J segment lost 8 bases and the V segment lost 10 bases, leaving 7 bases of the junction unmatched. CDR3 DNA sequence: TGTGCCACTACGACAGGGACCGAAGCTTTCTTT. Residues: CATTTGTEAFF.

V and J are TRBV7-2 and TRBJ1-6; tentatively, D is TRBD1 (6 bases). The CDR3 is made up of 16 amino acids. V shed 4 bases and J shed 7 bases, with 17 bases lying between them. Germline CDR1 and CDR2: SGHTA and FQGNSA. CDR3 sequence reads: CASSWNYRAENSPLHF. The CDR3 bases are TGTGCCAGCAGCTGGAATTACAGGGCAGAAAATTCACCCCTCCACTTT. Supplemented by reference TRBV7-2 and TRBJ1-6, the full variable domain reads GAGVSQSPSNKVTEKGKDVELRCDPISGHTALYWYRQSLGQGLEFLIYFQGNSAPDKSGLPSDRFSAERTGGSVSTLTIQRTQQEDSAVYLCASSWNYRAENSPLHFGNGTRLTVT.

This clone was picked up a small number of times. The chain couples TRBV9 to TRBJ2-3; TRBD1 aligns across 9 bases. This CDR3 is built from 15 residues. Germline CDR1 reads SGDLS; CDR2 reads YYNGEE. The V segment lost 0 bases and the J segment 1 base; nucleotides outside the gene matches: 0. The DNA of the CDR3 is TGTGCCAGCAGCGTAGGGACAGGGGGCACAGATACGCAGTATTTT. Translating it yields CASSVGTGGTDTQYF.

V usage is TRBV14 and J usage is TRBJ2-2; TRBD2 might be the D (6 bases). With 3 bases removed from V and 5 bases from J, the gap between germline ends came to 13 bases. The CDR3 has 15 residues. From germline, CDR1 is SGHDN and CDR2 FVKESK. The CDR3 here is CASSQGGWLTGELFF. CDR3 bases: TGTGCCAGCAGCCAGGGGGGATGGCTAACCGGGGAGCTGTTTTTT.